These 15 T cell receptor beta chains originate from one sample sequenced in a study of T cells in Graves' hyperthyroidism and ophthalmopathy. Amplification targeted TCR beta CDR3 regions from RNA transcripts. In the first-round RT-PCR of the TCR CDR3, the HTBI primer set was used. TCRdb reprocessed the multiplex PCR reads with MiXCR, giving one entry per CDR3 protein. The profile shows some 760,000 distinct CDR3 sequences, about 14% of them singletons. Material for sequencing was blood. These receptors came from a woman aged 18-29 years with Graves' hyperthyroidism.

In regard to this clonotype: Sequence at one end of the junction differs from germline and may be a read error. The chain links TRBV24-1 to TRBJ2-1, with D possibly being TRBD2 (5 bases). This CDR3 comprises 13 residues. From germline, CDR1 is KGHDR and CDR2 SFDVKD. DNA for the CDR3: TGTGCCACCAGTGATTGGGAGTACAATGAGCTGTTCTTC. Encoded protein: CATSDWEYNELFF.

In its sample, this clonotype was seen a few times. The V call is TRBV20-1, the J call TRBJ2-1; the D gene is possibly TRBD1 (6 bases). This CDR3 comprises 13 residues. Trimming removed 6 bases from V and 3 bases from J, with 12 bases in between. Germline CDR1 DFQATT, CDR2 SNEGSKA (reference sequence). This chain's CDR3 is CSAPGQLYNEQFF. The CDR3 nucleotides are TGCAGTGCACCAGGACAGCTCTACAATGAGCAGTTCTTC.

This clonotype was picked up many times. This chain connects TRBV30 to TRBJ1-1; D gene unclear. V shed 0 bases and J shed 9 bases, with 8 bases lying between them. Germline V gene sequence: CDR1 GTSNPN, CDR2 SVGIG (reference sequence). This CDR3 comprises 11 residues. Written as DNA, the CDR3 is TGTGCCTGGAGTGTATCGATGAAAGCTTTCTTT. Its translation is CAWSVSMKAFF.

This clonotype was seen ten or more times. The chain couples TRBV18 to TRBJ1-2, with a possible D match to TRBD1 (6 bases). The V end was cut by 3 bases, the J end by 7 bases, with 15 bases between. Germline CDR1 KGHSH, CDR2 LQKENI. The CDR3 has 14 residues. CDR3 protein: CASSPSSTGFGYTF. CDR3 nucleotides: TGTGCCAGCTCACCGAGTTCGACAGGCTTTGGCTACACCTTC. The whole variable domain, remainder taken from reference TRBV18 and TRBJ1-2, is NAGVMQNPRHLVRRRGQEARLRCSPMKGHSHVYWYRQLPEEGLKFMVYLQKENIIDESGMPKERFSAEFPKEGPSILRIQQVVRGDSAAYFCASSPSSTGFGYTFGSGTRLTVV.

This clonotype has a handful of counts. The chain has TRBV7-2 and TRBJ2-3, with 8 bases matching TRBD1. The CDR3 consists of 13 residues. V dropped 7 bases and J dropped 8; count of bases not matched to a gene: 8. CDR1 and CDR2 from the germline V gene are SGHTA and FQGNSA. DNA for the CDR3: TGTGCCAGCAACAAGGACAGGGTTGGTACGCAGTATTTT. It yields the protein CASNKDRVGTQYF.

Many counts were recorded for this clonotype. The chain couples TRBV7-2 to TRBJ2-3, with D maybe TRBD2 (6 bases). V lost 10 bases to trimming and J lost 2 bases, with 16 bases between them. Germline V lookup: CDR1 SGHTA, CDR2 FQGNSA. This CDR3 spans 14 amino acids. In DNA, the CDR3 is TGTGCCACTACGCTCGCGGGACTCACAGATACGCAGTATTTT. It encodes CATTLAGLTDTQYF.

This clonotype has a count of ten or more. The CDR3 DNA reads TGCAGTGCGAGGGGTTTGCGCAATCAGCCCCAGCATTTT. Translation gives CSARGLRNQPQHF. The chain recombines TRBV20-1 with TRBJ1-5; a weak D match, TRBD1 (5 bases). The germline V and J ends were trimmed by 6 bases and 2 bases, with 11 bases remaining between them. Germline V lookup: CDR1 DFQATT, CDR2 SNEGSKA (reference sequence). This CDR3 comprises 13 residues.

This clonotype was recorded at least ten times. The rearrangement links TRBV6-1 to TRBJ1-2; D possibly corresponds to TRBD1 (6 bases). There are 13 residues in the CDR3. V was shortened by 6 bases and J by 3 bases, with 11 bases between the two germline ends. Per the germline V gene, CDR1 is MNHNS and CDR2 is SASEGT. CDR3 residues: CASSSRQDYGYTF. The CDR3 nucleotides read TGTGCCAGCAGCTCTAGACAGGACTATGGCTACACCTTC.

This clonotype was detected a few times. The chain is built from TRBV3-1 and TRBJ2-3, with 8 bases matching TRBD1. Germline V gene sequence: CDR1 LGHDT, CDR2 YNNKEL (reference sequence). With V trimmed by 2 bases and J by 5 bases, 6 bases remained unmatched. The CDR3 runs 15 residues. The chain's CDR3 is CASSQQGTGGDTQYF. The CDR3 region has the DNA TGTGCCAGCAGCCAACAAGGGACAGGAGGAGATACGCAGTATTTT.

This clonotype occurred many times. V is TRBV7-2 and J is TRBJ2-1, with D uncertain. Germline values: CDR1 SGHTA, CDR2 FQGNSA. This CDR3 has 19 residues. Trimming stripped 1 base from V and 5 bases from J, with 24 bases between. CDR3 nucleotides: TGTGCCAGCAGCTTAGTAGAGCAACAAGCCTACTTCGCGGACAATGAGCAGTTCTTC. Protein: CASSLVEQQAYFADNEQFF.

This clonotype was counted many times. The J gene is TRBJ2-1, the V gene TRBV28; TRBD2 matches at 16 bases. Per the germline V gene, CDR1 is MDHEN and CDR2 is SYDVKM. There are 14 residues in the CDR3. The trim removed 4 bases at V and 11 bases at J, leaving 2 bases unmatched. CDR3 protein: CASSSGLAGGKQFF. The CDR3 bases are TGTGCCAGCAGTTCGGGACTAGCGGGAGGGAAGCAGTTCTTC.

This clonotype occurred many times. The V and J genes are TRBV30 and TRBJ1-3; D possibly corresponds to TRBD1 (5 bases). The CDR3 is 14 residues long. Germline lookup yields CDR1 GTSNPN and CDR2 SVGIG (reference sequence). Trimming took 5 bases from V and 0 from J, leaving 11 bases between them. The CDR3 sequence is CAWEWGLSGNTIYF. As DNA, the CDR3 is TGTGCCTGGGAATGGGGACTCTCTGGAAACACCATATATTTT.

This clonotype was observed at least ten times. The CDR3 coding sequence is TGTGCCAGCAGCTTAGGAGGAGGGCTCGTCAGTGCTTTCTTT. Translation: CASSLGGGLVSAFF. The chain has TRBV11-2 and TRBJ1-1; no clear D. V shed 1 base and J shed 11 bases, with 17 bases lying between them. This CDR3 is 14 amino acids long. Germline V gene sequence: CDR1 SGHAT, CDR2 FQNNGV. Full variable domain (missing parts from reference TRBV11-2 and TRBJ1-1): EAGVAQSPRYKIIEKRQSVAFWCNPISGHATLYWYQQILGQGPKLLIQFQNNGVVDDSQLPKDRFSAERLKGVDSTLKIQPAKLEDSAVYLCASSLGGGLVSAFFGQGTRLTVV.

This clonotype appeared many times. The chain has TRBV24-1 and TRBJ1-2, with D maybe TRBD1 (6 bases). From germline, CDR1 is KGHDR and CDR2 SFDVKD. The CDR3 loop spans 16 amino acids. The ends were cut back, 2 bases at V and 8 bases at J, with 20 bases in the middle. CDR3 DNA: TGTGCCACCAGTGATTCCCAAGCGGGGGCGCTTAAGGGCTACACCTTC. This translates into CATSDSQAGALKGYTF.

This clonotype has a handful of counts. The CDR3 loop reads CASSQGRQGGTDTQYF. The CDR3 DNA sequence: TGCGCCAGCAGCCAAGGACGACAGGGTGGCACAGATACGCAGTATTTT. The J gene is TRBJ2-3, the V gene TRBV4-1, with 7 bases matching TRBD1. V gave up 1 base and J gave up 1 base; unmatched junction bases: 5. The CDR3 extends over 16 amino acids. Germline V lookup: CDR1 MGHRA, CDR2 YSYEKL.